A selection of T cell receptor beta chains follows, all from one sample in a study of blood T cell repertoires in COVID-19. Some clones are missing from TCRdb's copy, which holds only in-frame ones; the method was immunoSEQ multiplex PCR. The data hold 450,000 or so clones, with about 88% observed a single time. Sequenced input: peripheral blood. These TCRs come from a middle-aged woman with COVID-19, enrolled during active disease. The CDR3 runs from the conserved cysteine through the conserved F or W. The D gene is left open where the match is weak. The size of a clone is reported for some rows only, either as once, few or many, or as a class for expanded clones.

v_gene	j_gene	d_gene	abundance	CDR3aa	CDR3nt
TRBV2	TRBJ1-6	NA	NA	CAILITTGSPLHF	TGTGCCATCTTAATCACCACGGGTTCACCCCTCCACTTT
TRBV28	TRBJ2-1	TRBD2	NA	CASRPTLAGDLYEQFF	TGTGCCAGCAGACCCACCCTAGCGGGAGATCTTTATGAGCAGTTCTTC
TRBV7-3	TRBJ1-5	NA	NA	CANPTGYNQPQHF	TGTGCCAACCCGACAGGTTACAATCAGCCCCAGCATTTT
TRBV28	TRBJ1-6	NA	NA	CASSLNRSPLHF	TGTGCCAGCAGTTTAAACAGATCACCCCTCCACTTT
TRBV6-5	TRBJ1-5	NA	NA	CASSLGGPQHF	TGCGCCAGCAGCTTGGGGGGGCCCCAGCATTTT
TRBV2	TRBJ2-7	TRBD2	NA	CASSDLASRDYRHEQYF	TGTGCCAGCAGTGACCTGGCTTCCCGGGACTACCGCCACGAGCAGTACTTC
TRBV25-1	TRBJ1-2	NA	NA	CASSEARSGYTF	TGTGCCAGCAGTGAAGCTAGGAGTGGCTACACCTTC
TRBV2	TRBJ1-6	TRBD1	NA	CASRERDSGNSPLHF	TGTGCCAGCAGAGAAAGGGACAGTGGAAATTCACCCCTCCACTTT
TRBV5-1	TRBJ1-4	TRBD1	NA	CASSRQGYNEKLFF	TGCGCCAGCAGTCGACAGGGATACAATGAAAAACTGTTTTTT
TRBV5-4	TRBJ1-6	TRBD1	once	CASRLTGGNSPLHF	TGTGCCAGCAGGTTAACAGGGGGGAATTCACCCCTCCACTTT
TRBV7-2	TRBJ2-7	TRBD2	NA	CASSLDPAGGYSEQYF	TGTGCCAGCAGCTTAGACCCAGCGGGAGGGTATAGCGAGCAGTACTTC
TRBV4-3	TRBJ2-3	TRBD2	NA	CASSQGYTSGRDTDTQYF	TGCGCCAGCAGCCAAGGGTATACTAGCGGGAGAGACACAGATACGCAGTATTTT
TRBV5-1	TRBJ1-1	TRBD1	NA	CASTQGVNTEAFF	TGCGCCAGTACACAGGGGGTAAACACTGAAGCTTTCTTT
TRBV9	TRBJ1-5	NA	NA	CASSADMRNQPQHF	TGTGCCAGCAGCGCAGACATGCGCAATCAGCCCCAGCATTTT
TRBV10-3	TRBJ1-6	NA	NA	CAISEGGAPSPLHF	TGTGCCATCAGTGAAGGGGGGGCCCCTTCACCCCTCCACTTT
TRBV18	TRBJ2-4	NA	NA	CASSLDNESIQYF	TGTGCCAGCTCATTGGACAACGAAAGCATTCAGTACTTC
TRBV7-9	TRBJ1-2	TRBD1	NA	CASSLPRDRRNYGYTF	TGTGCCAGCAGCTTACCCCGGGACAGGCGCAACTATGGCTACACCTTC
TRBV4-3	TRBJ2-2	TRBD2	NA	CASSRSTSGTLSGGELFF	TGCGCCAGCAGCCGATCGACTAGCGGGACACTGTCTGGCGGGGAGCTGTTTTTT
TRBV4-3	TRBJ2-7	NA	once	CASSQDSVGFSRAGPSYEQYF	TGCGCCAGCAGCCAAGACTCGGTGGGCTTTTCCAGGGCCGGGCCCTCCTACGAGCAGTACTTC